The 30 T cell receptor beta chains below all came from one sample that was sequenced in a study of shared clonotypes between healthy human individuals. Generated by immunoSEQ multiplex PCR, the TCRdb table keeps only in-frame clones and is missing some. The top ten clones hold approximately 1.6% of a sample with roughly 2,000,000 clones, 85% to 95% of them seen once. CD45RO-negative, CCR7-selected cells formed the naive CD8 fraction, which excluded terminally differentiated effector memory CD45RA+ cells. The specimen was naive CD8+ T cells from PBMCs. Source of these receptors: a man aged 18-30 years in good health. Some clones in this sample may be carry-over from other donors' samples.

The J gene is TRBJ1-2, the V gene TRBV28; D is possibly TRBD1 (5 bases). Germline values: CDR1 MDHEN, CDR2 SYDVKM. V shed 4 bases and J shed 0 bases, with 9 bases lying between them. There are 14 residues in the CDR3. The CDR3 sequence is CASSSDSPNYGYTF. The CDR3 DNA follows: TGTGCCAGCAGTTCTGACAGCCCTAACTATGGCTACACCTTC.

The chain has TRBV7-3 and TRBJ2-1; 11 positions agree with TRBD2. CDR1 and CDR2 from the germline V gene are SGHTA and FQGTGA. V lost 0 bases, J lost 6 bases, and 10 bases stayed unmatched. There are 18 residues in the CDR3. The CDR3: CASSLTRLAGLGANEQFF. DNA of the CDR3: TGTGCCAGCAGCTTAACCCGACTAGCGGGACTTGGGGCCAATGAGCAGTTCTTC.

The rearrangement uses TRBV7-8 and TRBJ1-2; no clear D gene. The CDR3 spans 20 residues. CDR1 SGHVS and CDR2 FQNEAQ come from the germline V gene. V lost 5 bases to trimming and J lost 0 bases, with 28 bases between them. The DNA for the CDR3 is TGTGCCAGCAGCCACCCCGGAAAGTCGGCACCTCCTAAAGCTAACTATGGCTACACCTTC. Translating gives CASSHPGKSAPPKANYGYTF.

A note on this clone: Other DNA variants within this sample encode the same CDR3. The gene calls are TRBV7-9 and TRBJ2-1; D is undetermined. CDR3 length: 13 amino acids. Per the germline V gene, CDR1 is SEHNR and CDR2 is FQNEAQ (reference sequence). Trimming pared 2 bases from V and 4 bases from J, leaving 6 bases between. The CDR3 bases are TGTGCCAGCAGCTTAAAGGGATACAATGAGCAGTTCTTC. Its protein product is CASSLKGYNEQFF.

The V and J genes are TRBV10-1 and TRBJ2-7; 12 bases map to TRBD1. The ends lost 5 bases at V and 5 bases at J; junction bases unmatched: 4. The CDR3 consists of 14 residues. Germline values: CDR1 WNHNN, CDR2 SYGVQD (reference sequence). CDR3 nucleotides: TGCGCCAGCAGTACGGGACAGGGGGCGGACGAGCAGTACTTC. Protein product: CASSTGQGADEQYF.

V usage is TRBV25-1 and J usage is TRBJ2-5; maybe TRBD2 (5 bases). Germline V CDR1 and CDR2: MGHDK, SYGVNS. This CDR3 has 14 residues. V lost 3 bases to trimming and J lost 1 base, with 9 bases between them. The CDR3 region is CASSDRRFQETQYF. DNA for the CDR3: TGTGCCAGCAGTGACCGGAGGTTCCAAGAGACCCAGTACTTC.

The chain links TRBV28 to TRBJ2-7; D is undetermined. With 2 bases removed from V and 5 bases from J, the gap between germline ends came to 10 bases. The length of the CDR3 is 13 residues. From germline, CDR1 is MDHEN and CDR2 SYDVKM. CDR3 in DNA: TGTGCCAGCAGTTTAGGAAGCTGGGACGAGCAGTACTTC. Translated: CASSLGSWDEQYF.

The chain is built from TRBV2 and TRBJ2-2; D is undetermined. Germline V gives CDR1 SNHLY, CDR2 FYNNEI. V was trimmed by 2 bases and J by 1 base, leaving 29 bases between them. The CDR3 extends over 22 amino acids. As DNA, the CDR3 is TGTGCCAGCAGTGAACAACTACCTGGCAGGCGTCAGACGAAACTGAACACCGGGGAGCTGTTTTTT. Protein: CASSEQLPGRRQTKLNTGELFF. Full variable domain (rest looked up from reference TRBV2 and TRBJ2-2): EPEVTQTPSHQVTQMGQEVILRCVPISNHLYFYWYRQILGQKVEFLVSFYNNEISEKSEIFDDQFSVERPDGSNFTLKIRSTKLEDSAMYFCASSEQLPGRRQTKLNTGELFFGEGSRLTVL.

V usage is TRBV19 and J usage is TRBJ2-7, with 12 bases that match TRBD1. Germline assignment: CDR1 LNHDA and CDR2 SQIVND (reference sequence). V was pared by 6 bases and J by 5 bases, with 8 bases of the junction left unmatched. The CDR3 is 15 amino acids. The DNA for the CDR3 is TGTGCCAGTAGCCACGGGACAGGGGGCAGCGACGAGCAGTACTTC. Residues: CASSHGTGGSDEQYF.

CDR3 nucleotide sequence: TGTGCCAGCAGCTCACCTGACGGTCAAAACACTGAAGCTTTCTTT. Encoded protein: CASSSPDGQNTEAFF. The chain links TRBV11-3 to TRBJ1-1; D gene unclear. Trimming cost V 4 bases and J 2 bases, with 14 bases left between them. The CDR3 has 15 residues. From germline, CDR1 is SGHNT and CDR2 YENEEA.

This rearrangement joins TRBV5-1 to TRBJ2-3, with a weak D call TRBD2 (6 bases). The germline gives CDR1 SGHRS, CDR2 YFSETQ. Trimming removed 7 bases from V and 4 bases from J, with 13 bases in between. The CDR3 length is 13 residues. The CDR3 reads CASAGSLADTQYF. The CDR3 DNA sequence: TGCGCCAGCGCCGGGAGTCTCGCAGATACGCAGTATTTT.

Only one count was recorded for this clone. Here the CDR3 DNA reads TGTGCTCACCTGGGGAACTCTGGAAACACCATATATTTT. It codes for CAHLGNSGNTIYF. V gene TRBV7-9 combines with J gene TRBJ1-3; D remains ambiguous. Germline assignment: CDR1 SEHNR and CDR2 FQNEAQ (reference sequence). This CDR3 comprises 13 residues.

The DNA for the CDR3 is TGTGCCAGCAGTTTCGTGCCCACGAACACCGGGGAGCTGTTTTTT. Its protein product is CASSFVPTNTGELFF. The gene calls are TRBV27 and TRBJ2-2; D remains ambiguous. Germline CDR1 is MNHEY and CDR2 is SMNVEV (reference sequence). The CDR3 has 15 amino acids. V lost 3 bases and J lost 0, with 8 bases in between.

The sample holds one count of this clone. V and J are TRBV5-1 and TRBJ2-3; 10 bases line up with TRBD1. CDR1 and CDR2 from the germline V gene are SGHRS and YFSETQ. V dropped 3 bases and J dropped 1; count of bases not matched to a gene: 14. The CDR3 has 19 residues. CDR3 in DNA: TGCGCCAGCAGCTCCCGGCGAGGGGACAGGGGACTTGGCACAGATACGCAGTATTTT. Translating gives CASSSRRGDRGLGTDTQYF.

The chain uses TRBV7-9 and TRBJ2-2, with TRBD1 matching 8 bases. V was pared by 5 bases and J by 3 bases, with 2 bases of the junction left unmatched. The CDR3 totals 14 residues. Germline CDR1 SEHNR, CDR2 FQNEAQ (reference sequence). The CDR3 sequence: CASSTQGDTGELFF. The CDR3 nucleotides read TGTGCCAGCAGCACACAGGGGGACACCGGGGAGCTGTTTTTT. The entire variable domain, with the rest obtained from reference TRBV7-9 and TRBJ2-2, is as follows: DTGVSQNPRHKITKRGQNVTFRCDPISEHNRLYWYRQTLGQGPEFLTYFQNEAQLEKSRLLSDRFSAERPKGSFSTLEIQRTEQGDSAMYLCASSTQGDTGELFFGEGSRLTVL.

This chain joins TRBV19 and TRBJ2-4, with D hard to call. The V end lost 3 bases, the J end lost 8 bases, and 17 bases lay between the germline ends. The CDR3 runs to 15 residues. CDR1 and CDR2 (germline): LNHDA, SQIVND (reference sequence). CDR3 protein: CASSMSLASVDIQYF. CDR3 DNA: TGTGCCAGTAGTATGTCGTTAGCCTCAGTCGACATTCAGTACTTC.

The CDR3 region has the DNA TGTGCCAGCGGCCCGGGCGAGGATCAGCCCCAGCATTTT. The encoded protein is CASGPGEDQPQHF. V usage is TRBV28 and J usage is TRBJ1-5; D gene ambiguous. In germline, CDR1 is MDHEN, CDR2 SYDVKM. CDR3 length: 13 residues. Trimming took 8 bases from V and 5 from J, leaving 13 bases between them.

CDR3 sequence: CASSQILGNTEAFF. The DNA for the CDR3 is TGTGCCAGCAGCCAAATCTTAGGGAACACTGAAGCTTTCTTT. This chain connects TRBV7-9 to TRBJ1-1; no definite D call. Looked up from germline, CDR1 is SEHNR and CDR2 is FQNEAQ (reference sequence). This CDR3 is 14 amino acids long. The germline V and J ends were trimmed by 5 bases and 1 base, with 11 bases remaining between them.

This chain connects TRBV29-1 to TRBJ1-2; D is uncertain. The CDR3 covers 12 residues. Trimming stripped 5 bases from V and 4 bases from J, with 11 bases between. Germline CDR1 SQVTM, CDR2 ANQGSEA. Here the CDR3 DNA reads TGCAGCGTTCTCCCCCCGGGCTATGGCTACACCTTC. Protein: CSVLPPGYGYTF.

This clone was recorded once. This chain uses TRBV7-9 with TRBJ2-2; 8 bases match TRBD1. V gave up 2 bases and J gave up 4 bases; unmatched junction bases: 6. The CDR3 extends over 16 amino acids. From germline, CDR1 is SEHNR and CDR2 FQNEAQ (reference sequence). CDR3 in amino acids: CASSLPPTGATGELFF. In DNA form, the CDR3 reads TGTGCCAGCAGCTTACCACCGACAGGGGCCACCGGGGAGCTGTTTTTT.

This rearrangement joins TRBV19 to TRBJ2-7, with D perhaps TRBD2 (5 bases). The CDR3 consists of 14 residues. Trimming cost V 1 base and J 5 bases, with 12 bases left between them. Germline V lookup: CDR1 LNHDA, CDR2 SQIVND (reference sequence). The CDR3 sequence: CASSIVMLAHEQYF. The CDR3 DNA sequence: TGTGCCAGTAGTATAGTGATGCTAGCCCACGAGCAGTACTTC.

The rearrangement joins TRBV7-8 to TRBJ2-7; D not certain. V gave up 5 bases and J gave up 6 bases, with 8 bases separating them. CDR3 length: 11 amino acids. The germline gives CDR1 SGHVS, CDR2 FQNEAQ. This CDR3 is CASSPTREQYF. In DNA, the CDR3 is TGTGCCAGCAGCCCCACTCGCGAGCAGTACTTC.

The V call is TRBV9, the J call TRBJ2-5, with 7 positions matching TRBD2. Germline V gene lookup returns CDR1 SGDLS and CDR2 YYNGEE. After removal of 0 bases from V and 9 bases from J, the junction contained 14 bases not matched to a gene. The CDR3 has 16 amino acids. The CDR3 nucleotides are TGTGCCAGCAGCGTAGAAGGCGGGAGACCTCTTGCGGCCCAGTACTTC. Residues: CASSVEGGRPLAAQYF. Full variable domain (rest looked up from reference TRBV9 and TRBJ2-5): DSGVTQTPKHLITATGQRVTLRCSPRSGDLSVYWYQQSLDQGLQFLIQYYNGEERAKGNILERFSAQQFPDLHSELNLSSLELGDSALYFCASSVEGGRPLAAQYFGPGTRLLVL.

This sequence joins TRBV5-1 and TRBJ1-2; D is perhaps TRBD1 (5 bases). Germline-derived CDR1 and CDR2 are SGHRS and YFSETQ. V lost 5 bases and J 1 base, leaving 15 bases between the germline ends. The length of the CDR3 is 15 residues. For the CDR3, the DNA is TGCGCCAGCAGTTCCGAAACGACAGATAACTATGGCTACACCTTC. Translation: CASSSETTDNYGYTF.

V and J are TRBV28 and TRBJ2-3; D possibly corresponds to TRBD2 (6 bases). The CDR3 extends over 19 amino acids. V was pared by 2 bases and J by 0 bases, with 21 bases between. In germline, CDR1 is MDHEN, CDR2 SYDVKM. CDR3 loop: CASSLRRLAIVTSTDTQYF. The CDR3 nucleotides read TGTGCCAGCAGTTTACGGCGTCTAGCGATCGTTACTAGCACAGATACGCAGTATTTT. The complete variable domain, with remaining parts taken from reference TRBV28 and TRBJ2-3, reads DVKVTQSSRYLVKRTGEKVFLECVQDMDHENMFWYRQDPGLGLRLIYFSYDVKMKEKGDIPEGYSVSREKKERFSLILESASTNQTSMYLCASSLRRLAIVTSTDTQYFGPGTRLTVL.

The rearrangement uses TRBV9 and TRBJ2-7; 9 nucleotides agree with TRBD1. The trim removed 4 bases at V and 4 bases at J, leaving 6 bases unmatched. This CDR3 is 14 amino acids long. Germline-derived CDR1 and CDR2 are SGDLS and YYNGEE. The CDR3 bases are TGTGCCAGCAGCCACTCCGGGACAGGGTACGAGCAGTACTTC. Translating gives CASSHSGTGYEQYF. The full variable domain, with the rest looked up from reference TRBV9 and TRBJ2-7, is DSGVTQTPKHLITATGQRVTLRCSPRSGDLSVYWYQQSLDQGLQFLIQYYNGEERAKGNILERFSAQQFPDLHSELNLSSLELGDSALYFCASSHSGTGYEQYFGPGTRLTVT.

V gene TRBV2 combines with J gene TRBJ2-7, with D possibly matching TRBD1 (5 bases). The germline V gene has CDR1 SNHLY and CDR2 FYNNEI. The germline V and J ends were trimmed by 6 bases and 4 bases, with 10 bases remaining between them. This CDR3 is built from 12 residues. The CDR3 DNA follows: TGTGCCAGCAGGGGGCAGGGTTACGAGCAGTACTTC. This encodes CASRGQGYEQYF.

For this clone: Different DNA sequences within this sample yield the same CDR3. This chain joins TRBV11-3 and TRBJ2-2; D might be TRBD1 (6 bases). The CDR3 sequence is 15 residues long. V was cut by 4 bases and J by 2 bases, with 11 bases left in between. Germline loops: CDR1 SGHNT, CDR2 YENEEA. In nucleotides, the CDR3 is TGTGCCAGCAGCTCCCGGACAGACAACACCGGGGAGCTGTTTTTT. Translation: CASSSRTDNTGELFF.

V gene TRBV12-5 combines with J gene TRBJ2-2; 9 bases are shared with TRBD1. This CDR3 is built from 13 residues. The germline gives CDR1 LGHNT, CDR2 FRNRAP. J gave up 6 bases and V 7 bases, and 3 bases lay outside the gene matches. CDR3 in amino acids: CASAWTGAGELFF. DNA for the CDR3: TGTGCTAGTGCCTGGACAGGGGCCGGGGAGCTGTTTTTT.

The chain uses TRBV28 and TRBJ1-1; D is ambiguous. Trimming removed 3 bases at V and 4 bases at J, with 12 bases between. Germline V lookup: CDR1 MDHEN, CDR2 SYDVKM. The CDR3 totals 14 residues. CDR3 bases: TGTGCCAGCAGTTTTGACGCCCGTCCCACTGAAGCTTTCTTT. The encoded protein is CASSFDARPTEAFF.